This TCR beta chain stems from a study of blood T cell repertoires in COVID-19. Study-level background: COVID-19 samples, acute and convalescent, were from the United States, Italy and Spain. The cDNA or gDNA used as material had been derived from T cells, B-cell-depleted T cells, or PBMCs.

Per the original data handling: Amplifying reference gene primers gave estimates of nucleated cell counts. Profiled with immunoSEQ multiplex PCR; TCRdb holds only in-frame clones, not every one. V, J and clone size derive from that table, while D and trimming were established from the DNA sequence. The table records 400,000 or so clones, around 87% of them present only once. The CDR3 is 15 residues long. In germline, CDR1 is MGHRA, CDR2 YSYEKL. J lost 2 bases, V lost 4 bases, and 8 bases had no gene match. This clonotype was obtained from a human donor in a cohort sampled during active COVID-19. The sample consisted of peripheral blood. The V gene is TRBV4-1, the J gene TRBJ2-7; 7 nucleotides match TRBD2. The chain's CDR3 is CASSRASGPPYEQYF. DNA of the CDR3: TGCGCCAGCAGCCGAGCTAGCGGACCTCCCTACGAGCAGTACTTC.